This section outlines one TCR beta chain sequence together with its context. The sample belongs to a study of blood T cell repertoires in COVID-19. Study summary: Samples representing acute and convalescent COVID-19 were sourced from the United States, Italy and Spain. T cells, B-cell-depleted T cells, or PBMCs supplied cDNA or gDNA.

Trimming removed 1 base from V and 1 base from J, with 7 bases in between. Germline values: CDR1 LGHDT, CDR2 YNNKEL (reference sequence). The CDR3 contains 14 residues. As processed by the authors: Estimated nucleated cell counts came from reference gene primer amplification. Repertoires were generated with immunoSEQ multiplex PCR, while TCRdb's copy carries only in-frame clones and drops some. The DNA gave D and trimming, while V, J and clone size come from that table. The sample lists a few hundred thousand clones, 75% to 90% occurring once. The origin of this receptor is a woman younger than 35 with acute or convalescent COVID-19. Sequencing was done on a sample of peripheral blood. The chain is built from TRBV3-1 (or the pseudogene TRBV3-2) and TRBJ1-1; D remains ambiguous. The CDR3 DNA follows: TGTGCCAGCAGCCAAGTCCTAGGGAACACTGAAGCTTTCTTT. Translating it yields CASSQVLGNTEAFF.